The clone carrying this T cell receptor beta chain was found once. Its cognate antigen is unknown. The data belong to a study of shared clonotypes between healthy human individuals. Study results and limitations: Four donors shared around 5.2% of their naive CD4 clonotypes. Donors were few, which limited the genetic and exposure-history diversity represented.

Only in-frame clones appear in the TCRdb table, and some are missing; sequencing was by immunoSEQ multiplex PCR. Among a few hundred thousand clones listed, around 97% were seen once. The donors were adults (healthy and HIV-negative) with no recent acute infections or vaccinations. Within Nashville, Tennessee resided all donors, each a Caucasian adult. The sample consisted of naive CD4+ T cells sorted from blood. As for subset: CD45RA+ positively selected. This TCR was recovered from a young woman in good health.

For the CDR3, the DNA is TGCGCCAGCAGCCCTAGGGGGGGAAACACCATATATTTT. Its protein product is CASSPRGGNTIYF. The rearrangement uses TRBV5-1 and TRBJ1-3; D is perhaps TRBD1 (6 bases). V gave up 4 bases and J gave up 4 bases, with 9 bases separating them. The CDR3 has 13 amino acids. In germline, CDR1 is SGHRS, CDR2 YFSETQ.